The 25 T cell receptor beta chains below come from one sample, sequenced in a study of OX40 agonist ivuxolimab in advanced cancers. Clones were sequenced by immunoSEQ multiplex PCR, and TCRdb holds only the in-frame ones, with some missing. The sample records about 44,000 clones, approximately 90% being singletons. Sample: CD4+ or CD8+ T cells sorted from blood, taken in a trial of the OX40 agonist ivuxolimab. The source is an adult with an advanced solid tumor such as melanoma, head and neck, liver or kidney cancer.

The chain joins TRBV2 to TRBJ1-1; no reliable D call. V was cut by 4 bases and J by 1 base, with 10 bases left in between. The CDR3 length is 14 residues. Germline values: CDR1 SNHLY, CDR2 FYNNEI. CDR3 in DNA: TGTGCCAGCAGTGTATACATTTCGAACACTGAAGCTTTCTTT. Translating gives CASSVYISNTEAFF.

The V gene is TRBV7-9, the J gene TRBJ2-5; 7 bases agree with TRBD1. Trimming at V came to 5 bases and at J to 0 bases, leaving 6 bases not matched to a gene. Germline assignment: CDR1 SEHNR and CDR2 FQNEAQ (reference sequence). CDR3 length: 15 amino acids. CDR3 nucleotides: TGTGCCAGCAGCGACCTCGGGACAGACCAAGAGACCCAGTACTTC. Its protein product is CASSDLGTDQETQYF.

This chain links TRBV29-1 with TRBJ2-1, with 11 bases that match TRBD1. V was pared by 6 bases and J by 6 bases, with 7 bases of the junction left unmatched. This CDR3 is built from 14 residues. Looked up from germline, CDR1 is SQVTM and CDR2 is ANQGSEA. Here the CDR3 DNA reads TGCAGCGTCGAGTGGACAGGGGGCTTCAATGAGCAGTTCTTC. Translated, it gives CSVEWTGGFNEQFF.

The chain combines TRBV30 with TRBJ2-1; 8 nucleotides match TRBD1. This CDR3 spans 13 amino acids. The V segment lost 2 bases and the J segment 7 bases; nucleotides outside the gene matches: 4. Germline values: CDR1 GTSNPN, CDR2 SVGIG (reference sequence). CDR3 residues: CAWSSGQGNEQFF. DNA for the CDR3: TGTGCCTGGAGTAGCGGACAGGGAAATGAGCAGTTCTTC.

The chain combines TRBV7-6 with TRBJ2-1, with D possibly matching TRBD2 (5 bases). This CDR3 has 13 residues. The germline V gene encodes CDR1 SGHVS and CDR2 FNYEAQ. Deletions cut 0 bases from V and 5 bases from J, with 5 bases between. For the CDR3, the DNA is TGTGCCAGCAGCTTAGCCGGGGACAATGAGCAGTTCTTC. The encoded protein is CASSLAGDNEQFF.

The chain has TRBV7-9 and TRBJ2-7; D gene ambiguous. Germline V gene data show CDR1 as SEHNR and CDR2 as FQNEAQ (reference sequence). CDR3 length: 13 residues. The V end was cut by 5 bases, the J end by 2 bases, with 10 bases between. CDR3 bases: TGTGCCAGCAGCAAGGACGTGACCTACGAGCAGTACTTC. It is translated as CASSKDVTYEQYF.

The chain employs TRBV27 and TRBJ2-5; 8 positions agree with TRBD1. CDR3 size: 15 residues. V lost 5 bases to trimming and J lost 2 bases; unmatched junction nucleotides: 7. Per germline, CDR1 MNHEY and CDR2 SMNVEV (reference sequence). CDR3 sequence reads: CASSGQGAEQETQYF. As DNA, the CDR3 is TGTGCCAGCAGTGGGCAGGGGGCAGAGCAAGAGACCCAGTACTTC.

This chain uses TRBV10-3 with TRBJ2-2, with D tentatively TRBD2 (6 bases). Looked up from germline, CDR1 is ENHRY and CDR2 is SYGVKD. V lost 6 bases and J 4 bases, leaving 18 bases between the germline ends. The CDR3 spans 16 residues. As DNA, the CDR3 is TGTGCCATCAGCCCCGGGACTTCGAAAGGCACCGGGGAGCTGTTTTTT. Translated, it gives CAISPGTSKGTGELFF.

CDR3 bases: TGTGCCAGCAGCTTCGGGCTTGCGAACGAGCAGTACTTC. It codes for CASSFGLANEQYF. V gene TRBV5-8 combines with J gene TRBJ2-7, with unresolved D. V was pared by 2 bases and J by 5 bases, with 11 bases between. The CDR3 contains 13 residues. Germline V lookup: CDR1 SGHTS, CDR2 YDEGEE.

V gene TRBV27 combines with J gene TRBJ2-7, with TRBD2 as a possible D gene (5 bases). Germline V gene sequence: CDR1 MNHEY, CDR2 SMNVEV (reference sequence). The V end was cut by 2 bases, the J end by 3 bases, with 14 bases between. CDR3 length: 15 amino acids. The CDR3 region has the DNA TGTGCCAGCAGTTTACGGGGTACTGCAAACTACGAGCAGTACTTC. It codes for CASSLRGTANYEQYF.

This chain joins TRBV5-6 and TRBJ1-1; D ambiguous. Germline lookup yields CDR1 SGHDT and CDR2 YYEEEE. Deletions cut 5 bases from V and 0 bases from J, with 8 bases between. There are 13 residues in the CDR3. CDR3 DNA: TGTGCCAGCAGATCTACACTGAACACTGAAGCTTTCTTT. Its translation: CASRSTLNTEAFF. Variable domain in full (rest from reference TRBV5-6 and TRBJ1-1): DAGVTQSPTHLIKTRGQQVTLRCSPKSGHDTVSWYQQALGQGPQFIFQYYEEEERQRGNFPDRFSGHQFPNYSSELNVNALLLGDSALYLCASRSTLNTEAFFGQGTRLTVV.

CDR3 DNA sequence: TGTGCCAGCAGTGCCAAGAACACCGGGGAGCTGTTTTTT. It translates to CASSAKNTGELFF. V is TRBV6-4 and J is TRBJ2-2; D call uncertain. Trimming removed 4 bases from V and 1 base from J, with 4 bases in between. Germline CDR1 MRHNA, CDR2 SNTAGT. This CDR3 spans 13 amino acids.

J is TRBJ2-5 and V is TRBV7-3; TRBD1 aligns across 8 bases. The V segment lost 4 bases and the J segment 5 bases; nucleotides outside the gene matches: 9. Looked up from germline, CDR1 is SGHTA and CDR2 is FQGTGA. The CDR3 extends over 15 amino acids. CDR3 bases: TGTGCCAGCAGCTCCACAGGGGGTAGTTTCGAGACCCAGTACTTC. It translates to CASSSTGGSFETQYF.

DNA for the CDR3: TGCGCCAGCAGCTTGTACAGGAGCTCCTACGAGCAGTACTTC. Translation gives CASSLYRSSYEQYF. The genes are TRBV5-1 and TRBJ2-7; D is perhaps TRBD1 (5 bases). Germline V gene data show CDR1 as SGHRS and CDR2 as YFSETQ. Trimming stripped 1 base from V and 0 bases from J, with 8 bases between. The CDR3 loop spans 14 amino acids.

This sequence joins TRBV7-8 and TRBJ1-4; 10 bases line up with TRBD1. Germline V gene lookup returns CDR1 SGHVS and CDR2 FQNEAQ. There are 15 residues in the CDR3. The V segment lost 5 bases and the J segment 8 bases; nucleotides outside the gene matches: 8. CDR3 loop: CASSVDRGLGEKLFF. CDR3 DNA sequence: TGTGCCAGCAGCGTCGACAGGGGGCTAGGAGAAAAACTGTTTTTT.

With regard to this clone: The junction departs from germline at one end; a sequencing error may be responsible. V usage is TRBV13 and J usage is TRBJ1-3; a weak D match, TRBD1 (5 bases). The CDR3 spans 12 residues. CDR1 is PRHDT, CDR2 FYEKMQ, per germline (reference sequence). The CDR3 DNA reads TGTGCCAGCAGTTTAGGGGTGGACACCATATATTTT. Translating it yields CASSLGVDTIYF.

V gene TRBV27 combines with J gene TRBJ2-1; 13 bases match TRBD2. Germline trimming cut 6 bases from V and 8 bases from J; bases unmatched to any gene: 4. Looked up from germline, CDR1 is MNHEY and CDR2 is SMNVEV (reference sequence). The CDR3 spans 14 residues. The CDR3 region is CASRLAGGPYEQFF. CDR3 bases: TGTGCCAGCAGACTAGCGGGAGGGCCGTATGAGCAGTTCTTC.

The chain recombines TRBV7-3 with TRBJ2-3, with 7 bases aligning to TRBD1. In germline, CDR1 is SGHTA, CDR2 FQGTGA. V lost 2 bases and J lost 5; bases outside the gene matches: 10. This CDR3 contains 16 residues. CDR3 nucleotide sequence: TGTGCCAGCAGCTTATCACCAGCTCAGGGGGAAGATACGCAGTATTTT. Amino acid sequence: CASSLSPAQGEDTQYF.

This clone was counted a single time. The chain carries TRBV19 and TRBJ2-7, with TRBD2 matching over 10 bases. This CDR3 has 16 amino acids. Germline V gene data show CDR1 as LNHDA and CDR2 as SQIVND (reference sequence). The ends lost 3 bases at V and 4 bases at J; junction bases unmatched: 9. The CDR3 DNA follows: TGTGCCAGTAGTATTGGGCTAGCGGGAGCCACATACGAGCAGTACTTC. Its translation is CASSIGLAGATYEQYF.

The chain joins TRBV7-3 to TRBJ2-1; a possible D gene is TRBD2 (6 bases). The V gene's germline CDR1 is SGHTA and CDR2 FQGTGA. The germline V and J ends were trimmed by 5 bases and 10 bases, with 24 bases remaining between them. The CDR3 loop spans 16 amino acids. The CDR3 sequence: CASSRRGRAGGEEQFF. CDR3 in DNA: TGTGCCAGCAGCCGGAGAGGCCGAGCGGGTGGTGAGGAGCAGTTCTTC.

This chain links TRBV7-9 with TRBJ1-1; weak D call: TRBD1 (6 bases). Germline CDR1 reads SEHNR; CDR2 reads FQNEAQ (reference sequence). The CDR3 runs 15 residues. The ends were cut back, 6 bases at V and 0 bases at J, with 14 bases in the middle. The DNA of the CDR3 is TGTGCCAGCAGGGACAGTCGCTTCATGAACACTGAAGCTTTCTTT. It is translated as CASRDSRFMNTEAFF.

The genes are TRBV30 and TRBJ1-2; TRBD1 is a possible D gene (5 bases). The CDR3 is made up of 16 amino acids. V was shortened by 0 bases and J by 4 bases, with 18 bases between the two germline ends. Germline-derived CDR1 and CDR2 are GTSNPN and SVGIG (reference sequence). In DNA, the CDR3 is TGTGCCTGGAGTGTACAAACCCGGGACGGATTCTATGGCTACACCTTC. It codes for CAWSVQTRDGFYGYTF.

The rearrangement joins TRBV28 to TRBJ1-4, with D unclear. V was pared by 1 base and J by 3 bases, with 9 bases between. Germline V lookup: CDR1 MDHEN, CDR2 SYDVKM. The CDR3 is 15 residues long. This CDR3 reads CASSLLVRANEKLFF. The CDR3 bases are TGTGCCAGCAGTTTATTGGTTAGAGCTAATGAAAAACTGTTTTTT.

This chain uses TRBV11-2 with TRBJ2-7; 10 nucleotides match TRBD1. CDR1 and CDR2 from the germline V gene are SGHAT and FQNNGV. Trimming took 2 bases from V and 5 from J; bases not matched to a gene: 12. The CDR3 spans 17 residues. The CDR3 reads CASSLLSPGTGAHEQYF. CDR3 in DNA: TGTGCCAGCAGCTTACTTTCCCCCGGGACAGGGGCTCACGAGCAGTACTTC.

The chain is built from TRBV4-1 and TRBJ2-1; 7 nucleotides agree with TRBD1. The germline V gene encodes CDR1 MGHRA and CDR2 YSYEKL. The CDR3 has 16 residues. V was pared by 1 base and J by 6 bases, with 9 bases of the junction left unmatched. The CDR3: CASSQVGTEFPNEQFF. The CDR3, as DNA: TGCGCCAGCAGCCAAGTGGGGACAGAGTTCCCCAATGAGCAGTTCTTC.